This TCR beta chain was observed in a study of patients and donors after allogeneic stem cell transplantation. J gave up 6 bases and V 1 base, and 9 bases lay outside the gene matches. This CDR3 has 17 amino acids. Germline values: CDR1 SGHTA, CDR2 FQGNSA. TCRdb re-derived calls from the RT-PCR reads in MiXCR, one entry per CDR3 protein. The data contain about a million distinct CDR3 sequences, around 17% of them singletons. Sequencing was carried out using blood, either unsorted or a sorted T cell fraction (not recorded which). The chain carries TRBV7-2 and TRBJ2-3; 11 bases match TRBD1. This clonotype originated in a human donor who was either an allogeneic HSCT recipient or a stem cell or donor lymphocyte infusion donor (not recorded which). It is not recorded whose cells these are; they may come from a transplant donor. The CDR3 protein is CASSLVADRGRGDTQYF. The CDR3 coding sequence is TGTGCCAGCAGCTTAGTTGCGGACAGGGGGCGCGGGGATACGCAGTATTTT.